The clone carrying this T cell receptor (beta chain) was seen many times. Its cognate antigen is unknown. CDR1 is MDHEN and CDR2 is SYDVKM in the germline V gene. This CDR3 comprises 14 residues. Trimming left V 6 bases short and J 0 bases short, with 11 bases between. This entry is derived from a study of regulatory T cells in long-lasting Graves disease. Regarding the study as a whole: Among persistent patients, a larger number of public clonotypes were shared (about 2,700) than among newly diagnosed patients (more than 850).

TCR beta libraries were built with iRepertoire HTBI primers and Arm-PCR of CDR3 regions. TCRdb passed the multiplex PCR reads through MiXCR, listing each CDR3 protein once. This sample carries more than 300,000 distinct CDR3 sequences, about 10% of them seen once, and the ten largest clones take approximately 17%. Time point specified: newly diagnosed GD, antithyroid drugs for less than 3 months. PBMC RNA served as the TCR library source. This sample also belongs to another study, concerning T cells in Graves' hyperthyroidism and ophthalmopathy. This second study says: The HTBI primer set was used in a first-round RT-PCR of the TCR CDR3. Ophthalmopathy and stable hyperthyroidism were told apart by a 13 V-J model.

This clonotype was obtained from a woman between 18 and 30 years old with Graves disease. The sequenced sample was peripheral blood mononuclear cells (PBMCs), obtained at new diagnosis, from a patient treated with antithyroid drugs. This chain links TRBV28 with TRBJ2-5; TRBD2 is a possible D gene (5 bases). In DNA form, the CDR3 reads TGTGCCAGCAGCCCTAGGGAGCACCAAGAGACCCAGTACTTC. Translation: CASSPREHQETQYF.